This is a list of T cell receptor beta chains from one sample in a study of beta chain features in type 1 diabetes. Profiling relied on immunoSEQ multiplex PCR, and the TCRdb table lists in-frame clones only, not all of them. The sample comprises fewer than 300,000 clones, roughly 10% of which are singletons, and approximately 0.017% rests with the top ten. Sequencing input: naive CD4+ T cells from blood. All receptors come from a man in his thirties or forties with type 1 diabetes. Both conserved end residues are part of each CDR3. The order of the fields is D gene, V gene, clone size, J gene, CDR3 DNA, CDR3 protein. The D gene is left open where the match is weak. Rows may omit the clone size; those that give it use once, few, many or a size class.

>.|TRBV11-2|.|TRBJ2-7
TGTGCCAGCAAAAACGTCAGGCTGAGCTCCTACGAGCAGTACTTC
CASKNVRLSSYEQYF
>.|TRBV4-1|.|TRBJ1-2
TGCGCCAGCAGCCAACCTGGAGACAGGCGTTTCGGCTACACCTTC
CASSQPGDRRFGYTF
>TRBD1|TRBV15|few|TRBJ1-1
TGTGCCACCAGCAGAGTGGCTGGGACAGGCACTGAAGCTTTCTTT
CATSRVAGTGTEAFF
>.|TRBV18|.|TRBJ2-3
TGTGCCAGCTCGCCCGTACAGGACACCGCGCAGTATTTT
CASSPVQDTAQYF
>.|TRBV30|few|TRBJ2-5
TGTGCCTGGAGTTCGAACGGGGGACAAGAGACCCAGTACTTC
CAWSSNGGQETQYF
>TRBD1|TRBV28|few|TRBJ1-6
TGTGCCAGCAGCCTTTATGGGCCAGGGGGCTTCGATTCACCCCTCCACTTT
CASSLYGPGGFDSPLHF
>TRBD1|TRBV20-1|once|TRBJ1-2
TGCAGTGCCAGGACAGGTTATGGCTACACCTTC
CSARTGYGYTF
>.|TRBV28|.|TRBJ2-7
TGTGCCAGCAGCGAAACCCAAGGAGGAGGCTCCTACGAGCAGTACTTC
CASSETQGGGSYEQYF
>.|TRBV19|.|TRBJ1-4
TGTGCCAGTGGACCGGGGTTTGCAACTAATGAAAAACTGTTTTTT
CASGPGFATNEKLFF
>.|TRBV9|.|TRBJ1-1
TGTGCCAGCAGCGCCTTTTGGGGGGATGAAGCTTTCTTT
CASSAFWGDEAFF
>.|TRBV5-7|few|TRBJ1-4
TGTGCCAGCAGCCTCGAGTGGGAGAGGTGCGAAAAACTGTTTTTT
CASSLEWERCEKLFF
>.|TRBV25-1|few|TRBJ2-7
TGTGCCAGCAGTGAGCAGGGTCCCTACGAGCAGTACTTC
CASSEQGPYEQYF
>.|TRBV4-3|few|TRBJ1-6
TGCGCCAGCAGCCAAGATTGGAGGGCCGGCTCACCCCTCCACTTT
CASSQDWRAGSPLHF
>TRBD2|TRBV19|.|TRBJ2-1
TGTGCCAGTAGTCCGGGGGGGGAGCAGTTCTTC
CASSPGGEQFF
>.|TRBV5-1|.|TRBJ1-5
TGCGCCAGCAGCTTACAGGGTGGCAATCAGCCCCAGCATTTT
CASSLQGGNQPQHF
>.|TRBV29-1|few|TRBJ1-1
TGCAGCGTCCAGACAGGTGCGAACACTGAAGCTTTCTTT
CSVQTGANTEAFF
>.|TRBV9|.|TRBJ2-3
TGTGCCAGCAGCGTAGACTCCAATACGCAGTATTTT
CASSVDSNTQYF